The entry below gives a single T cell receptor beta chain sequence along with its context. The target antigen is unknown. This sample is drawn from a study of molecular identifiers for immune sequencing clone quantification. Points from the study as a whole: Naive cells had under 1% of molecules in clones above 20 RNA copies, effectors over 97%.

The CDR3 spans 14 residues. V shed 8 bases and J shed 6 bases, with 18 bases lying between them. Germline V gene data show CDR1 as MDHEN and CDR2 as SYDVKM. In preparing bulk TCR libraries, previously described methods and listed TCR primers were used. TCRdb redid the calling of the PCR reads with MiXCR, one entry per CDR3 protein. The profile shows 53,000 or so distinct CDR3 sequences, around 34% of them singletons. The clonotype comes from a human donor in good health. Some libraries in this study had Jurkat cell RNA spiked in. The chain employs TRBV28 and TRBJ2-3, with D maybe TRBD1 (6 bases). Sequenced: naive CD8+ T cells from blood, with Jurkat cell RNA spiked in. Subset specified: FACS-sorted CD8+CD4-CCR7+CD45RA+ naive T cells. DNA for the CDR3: TGTGCCAGCCGACGGCCGAGGGGGTTCGATACGCAGTATTTT. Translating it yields CASRRPRGFDTQYF. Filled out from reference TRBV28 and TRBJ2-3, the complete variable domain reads DVKVTQSSRYLVKRTGEKVFLECVQDMDHENMFWYRQDPGLGLRLIYFSYDVKMKEKGDIPEGYSVSREKKERFSLILESASTNQTSMYLCASRRPRGFDTQYFGPGTRLTVL.